This is a list of T cell receptor beta chains from one sample in a study of PD-1 blockade in classical Hodgkin lymphoma. Generated by immunoSEQ multiplex PCR, the TCRdb table keeps only in-frame clones and is missing some. This table holds tens of thousands of clones, around 90% found once. Sequenced material: peripheral blood mononuclear cells (PBMCs), taken before the fourth cycle of nivolumab. The source of these receptors is a human donor with classical Hodgkin lymphoma. The CDR3 runs from the conserved cysteine through the conserved F or W. The D gene is left open where the match is weak. Rows give clone size only sometimes, using once, few, many, or a class for an expanded clone.

len	abundance	d_gene	v_gene	j_gene	CDR3nt	CDR3aa
16	.	.	TRBV10-2	TRBJ2-3	TGCGCCAGCAGTGAGACATCCGGTCCGCTGACAAATACGCAGTATTTT	CASSETSGPLTNTQYF
14	.	TRBD1	TRBV25-1	TRBJ2-5	TGTGCCAGCAGTGAAAGGACAGGGCAAGAGACCCAGTACTTC	CASSERTGQETQYF
13	.	.	TRBV18	TRBJ2-2	TGTGCCAGCTCAACGGCCCACACCGGGGAGCTGTTTTTT	CASSTAHTGELFF
15	.	TRBD1	TRBV5-4	TRBJ2-1	TGTGCCAGCAGCCAGAGGGGACAGGGGGGTAATGAGCAGTTCTTC	CASSQRGQGGNEQFF
14	.	.	TRBV11-2	TRBJ2-7	TGTGCCAGCAGCTTAGATCTTAGGAAAGGCGAGCAGTACTTC	CASSLDLRKGEQYF
13	once	.	TRBV2	TRBJ2-1	TGTGCCAGCAGTGTCGGTCTAGCCAATGAGCAGTTCTTC	CASSVGLANEQFF
13	.	.	TRBV5-1	TRBJ2-2	TGCGCCAGCGGCCAGGTTACCACCGGGGAGCTGTTTTTT	CASGQVTTGELFF
14	.	TRBD1	TRBV6-1	TRBJ1-2	TGTGCCAGCAGTGATCTACAGGGGCTAGATGGCTACACCTTC	CASSDLQGLDGYTF
15	once	.	TRBV19	TRBJ2-7	TGTGCCAGTAGTACCTCGACAGTAGAACTCTACGAGCAGTACTTC	CASSTSTVELYEQYF
16	.	.	TRBV6-5	TRBJ2-2	TGTGCCAGCAGTTATTTCGGGACACCGAACACCGGGGAGCTGTTTTTT	CASSYFGTPNTGELFF
15	.	TRBD1	TRBV6-1	TRBJ1-4	TGTGCCAGCAGTCCCACACGGACAGGGGGGGAAAAACTGTTTTTT	CASSPTRTGGEKLFF
16	.	TRBD1	TRBV7-9	TRBJ2-2	TGTGCCAGCAGCCCCGGGACAGGGGGCGCGGCCGGGGAGCTGTTTTTT	CASSPGTGGAAGELFF
13	once	.	TRBV6-5	TRBJ2-2	TGTGCCAGCAGTTCCCGGAGTACCGGGGAGCTGTTTTTT	CASSSRSTGELFF
14	.	TRBD1	TRBV5-5	TRBJ2-2	TGTGCCAGCAGCGGGACAGGGGTAACCGGGGAGCTGTTTTTT	CASSGTGVTGELFF
13	.	.	TRBV14	TRBJ1-5	TGTGCCAGCAGCCAAGTGGGAGGAGGGCCCCAGCATTTT	CASSQVGGGPQHF
13	medium-sized	TRBD1	TRBV25-1	TRBJ1-1	TGTGCCAGCAGTGATGACAGGGTGGCTGAAGCTTTCTTT	CASSDDRVAEAFF
15	.	.	TRBV12-5	TRBJ1-5	TGTGCTAGTGGTTTCCCCGAGCAGGTCAATCAGCCCCAGCATTTT	CASGFPEQVNQPQHF
15	.	.	TRBV18	TRBJ2-2	TGTGCCAGCTCACCTAGGACGGCGAACACCGGGGAGCTGTTTTTT	CASSPRTANTGELFF
11	.	.	TRBV13	TRBJ1-1	TGTGCCAGCAGCTTCCAGAGTGAAGCTTTCTTT	CASSFQSEAFF
12	.	TRBD1	TRBV6-5	TRBJ2-7	TGTGCCTGTCACAGGGGGCAGGGCGAGCAGTACTTC	CACHRGQGEQYF
17	.	.	TRBV5-1	TRBJ2-3	TGCGCCAGCAGCCGGCTTGGGGTAATCACAGCCACAGATACGCAGTATTTT	CASSRLGVITATDTQYF
12	once	.	TRBV5-1	TRBJ2-7	TGCGCCAGCAGCTTAGGCTGTTGCGAGCAGTACTTC	CASSLGCCEQYF
14	few	.	TRBV10-3	TRBJ1-2	TGTGCCATCAGTGAGACGGGACATAGCTATGGCTACACCTTC	CAISETGHSYGYTF
14	.	.	TRBV10-1	TRBJ2-7	TGCGCCAGCATGGACAGCCTCCACTCCTACGAGCAGTACTTC	CASMDSLHSYEQYF
13	.	.	TRBV14	TRBJ1-1	TGTGCCAGCAGCCAAGGCGCGGGTTTAGGGGCTTTCTTT	CASSQGAGLGAFF
14	.	.	TRBV6-6	TRBJ1-4	TGTGCCAGCAGTTACGCCTGGACTAATGAAAAACTGTTTTTT	CASSYAWTNEKLFF
18	.	TRBD2	TRBV10-3	TRBJ2-1	TGTGCCATCAGTGATATTCGTGCTAGCGGGGGGAGTTACAATGAGCAGTTCTTC	CAISDIRASGGSYNEQFF
15	.	TRBD2	TRBV15	TRBJ2-2	TGTGCCACCCGTGAAACTAGCGGTGGCACCGGGGAGCTGTTTTTT	CATRETSGGTGELFF
13	.	.	TRBV19	TRBJ1-1	TGTGCCAGTAGTATAGGAGTGAACACTGAAGCTTTCTTT	CASSIGVNTEAFF
10	.	.	TRBV29-1	TRBJ2-1	TGCAGCCTGGGTGAGGGACAGCAGTTCTTC	CSLGEGQQFF
16	once	TRBD2	TRBV13	TRBJ2-7	TGTGCCAGCAGATTTGGCGGGCTAGCGGCCTCCTACGAGCAGTACTTC	CASRFGGLAASYEQYF